This T cell receptor beta chain was profiled in a study of long-term antiretroviral therapy in people with HIV. The immunoSEQ assay was v3.0, run at survey level. The protocol was immunoSEQ multiplex PCR, while the TCRdb copy is restricted to in-frame clones and leaves out a portion. The table lists roughly 34,000 clones, 70% to 80% of them singletons. Germline CDR1 reads LNHDA; CDR2 reads SQIVND (reference sequence). The CDR3 totals 13 residues. V was cut by 1 base and J by 4 bases, with 7 bases left in between. This sample comprised unsorted PBMCs, obtained 1.9 years after starting antiretroviral therapy. This TCR came from a man in his late teens or twenties with HIV. This chain links TRBV19 with TRBJ1-1; D is undetermined. CDR3 amino acids: CASSIGLSTEAFF. The CDR3 DNA reads as TGTGCCAGTAGTATAGGACTTTCCACTGAAGCTTTCTTT.